Below are 5 T cell receptor beta chains sequenced from a single sample in a study of blood T cell repertoires in COVID-19. TCRdb keeps only in-frame clones here, not all; method: immunoSEQ multiplex PCR. The top ten hold more than 2% of the sample, which has about 210,000 clones, approximately 85% seen once. The specimen sequenced was peripheral blood. The receptors were sampled from a woman aged 70-85 years with COVID-19, enrolled during active disease.

The chain combines TRBV2 with TRBJ1-5; TRBD1 matches 9 bases. The CDR3 has 14 residues. The junction had 2 bases not matched to a gene; V was cut back by 4 bases and J by 4 bases. Looked up from germline, CDR1 is SNHLY and CDR2 is FYNNEI. CDR3 loop: CASSGQGGNQPQHF. Written as DNA, the CDR3 is TGTGCCAGCAGTGGACAGGGGGGGAATCAGCCCCAGCATTTT.

The chain couples TRBV19 to TRBJ1-1, with 7 bases matching TRBD1. After removal of 5 bases from V and 2 bases from J, the junction contained 8 bases not matched to a gene. The CDR3 contains 15 residues. Germline-derived CDR1 and CDR2 are LNHDA and SQIVND (reference sequence). Written as DNA, the CDR3 is TGTGCCAGTAGTGCACGACAGGGCTTAAACACTGAAGCTTTCTTT. Its protein is CASSARQGLNTEAFF.

The CDR3 coding sequence is TGCGCCAGCAGCTTGGCGGGAGACCGGACAGATACGCAGTATTTT. Protein: CASSLAGDRTDTQYF. The chain couples TRBV5-1 to TRBJ2-3; TRBD2 might be the D (6 bases). V was cut by 0 bases and J by 3 bases, with 11 bases left in between. This CDR3 comprises 15 residues. Germline values: CDR1 SGHRS, CDR2 YFSETQ.

The CDR3 protein is CASSVDRDTEAFF. The CDR3 DNA sequence: TGTGCCAGCAGTGTGGACAGGGATACTGAAGCTTTCTTT. The chain uses TRBV11-3 and TRBJ1-1; TRBD1 matches at 8 bases. The CDR3 length is 13 residues. V was pared by 6 bases and J by 5 bases, with 5 bases of the junction left unmatched. Germline-derived CDR1 and CDR2 are SGHNT and YENEEA. Complete variable domain (other parts from reference TRBV11-3 and TRBJ1-1): EAGVVQSPRYKIIEKKQPVAFWCNPISGHNTLYWYLQNLGQGPELLIRYENEEAVDDSQLPKDRFSAERLKGVDSTLKIQPAELGDSAVYLCASSVDRDTEAFFGQGTRLTVV.

This chain joins TRBV6-2 or TRBV6-3 and TRBJ1-5; 8 bases fit TRBD1. With V trimmed by 4 bases and J by 6 bases, 11 bases remained unmatched. Germline lookup yields CDR1 MNHEY and CDR2 SVGEGT. CDR3 length: 16 amino acids. The CDR3 here is CASSSRQGPTFQPQHF. The CDR3 DNA reads as TGTGCCAGCAGTTCCCGACAGGGGCCCACGTTTCAGCCCCAGCATTTT.